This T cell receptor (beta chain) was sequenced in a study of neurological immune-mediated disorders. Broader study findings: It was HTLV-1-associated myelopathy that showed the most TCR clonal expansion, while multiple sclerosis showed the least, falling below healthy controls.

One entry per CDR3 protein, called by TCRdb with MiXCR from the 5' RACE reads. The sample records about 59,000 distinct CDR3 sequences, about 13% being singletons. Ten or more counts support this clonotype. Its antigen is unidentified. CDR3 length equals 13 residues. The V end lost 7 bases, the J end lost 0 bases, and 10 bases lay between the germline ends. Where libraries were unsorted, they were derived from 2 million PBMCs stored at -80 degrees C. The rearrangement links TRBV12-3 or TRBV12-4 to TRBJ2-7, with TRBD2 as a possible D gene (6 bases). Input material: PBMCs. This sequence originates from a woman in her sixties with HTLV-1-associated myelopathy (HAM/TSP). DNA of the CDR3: TGTGCCAGCACCTCGGGACTCTCCTACGAGCAGTACTTC. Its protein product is CASTSGLSYEQYF.